Presented here are 9 T cell receptor beta chains from one specimen sequenced in a study of neurological immune-mediated disorders. TCRdb recomputed calls from the 5' RACE reads with MiXCR, one row per CDR3 protein. Of roughly 50,000 distinct CDR3 sequences listed, approximately 16% were seen once; the top ten hold 3.5% to 4.5%. The specimen sequenced was PBMCs. The receptor source for this set is a man between 60 and 75 years old in good health.

This clonotype has ten or more counts. The V gene is TRBV9, the J gene TRBJ2-3; D unresolved. This CDR3 contains 14 residues. The V end was cut by 2 bases, the J end by 0 bases, with 7 bases between. Germline V gene data show CDR1 as SGDLS and CDR2 as YYNGEE. As DNA, the CDR3 is TGTGCCAGCAGCGTGGCGACTAGCACAGATACGCAGTATTTT. Its translation: CASSVATSTDTQYF.

This clonotype was recorded many times. This rearrangement joins TRBV6-5 to TRBJ2-7, with 9 bases fitting TRBD2. V lost 4 bases, J lost 4 bases, and 5 bases stayed unmatched. Germline V gene sequence: CDR1 MNHEY, CDR2 SVGAGI. This CDR3 region has 14 residues. This chain's CDR3 is CASSSIAGGYEQYF. The CDR3 coding sequence is TGTGCCAGCAGTTCCATTGCGGGAGGGTACGAGCAGTACTTC.

In this sample, this clonotype turned up a few times. The J gene is TRBJ1-4, the V gene TRBV20-1; 7 bases are a match to TRBD1. The CDR3 is 14 residues long. Germline CDR1 reads DFQATT; CDR2 reads SNEGSKA (reference sequence). Trimming took 5 bases from V and 3 from J; bases not matched to a gene: 6. CDR3: CSARQGAANEKLFF. Here the CDR3 DNA reads TGCAGTGCTCGACAGGGAGCGGCTAATGAAAAACTGTTTTTT.

By share, this clonotype counts as medium-sized. The V call is TRBV5-8, the J call TRBJ2-1; D uncertain. The germline V gene encodes CDR1 SGHTS and CDR2 YDEGEE. The CDR3 length is 11 residues. V lost 4 bases to trimming and J lost 10 bases, with 9 bases between them. CDR3 nucleotides: TGTGCCAGCAGCCACACAGTAGAGCAGTTCTTC. Residues: CASSHTVEQFF.

Of note for this clonotype: This may arise from a read error, as a much more abundant clone is one base away. The chain uses TRBV4-1 and TRBJ2-1; 10 nucleotides line up with TRBD2. Germline V gene lookup returns CDR1 MGHRA and CDR2 YSYEKL. Trimming removed 6 bases from V and 7 bases from J; junction bases left unmatched: 6. The CDR3 is 14 amino acids. CDR3 region: CASRPSGSGNEQFF. The CDR3 region has the DNA TGCGCCAGCAGACCTAGCGGGAGCGGTAATGAGCAGTTCTTC.

The chain couples TRBV20-1 to TRBJ2-1, with D uncertain. This CDR3 spans 14 amino acids. V shed 2 bases and J shed 3 bases, with 11 bases lying between them. Germline CDR1 is DFQATT and CDR2 is SNEGSKA (reference sequence). CDR3 coding DNA: TGCAGTGCTAGAACTCGGGTAGTCTACAATGAGCAGTTCTTC. Translated: CSARTRVVYNEQFF.

This clonotype was picked up many times. V is TRBV2 and J is TRBJ2-1; TRBD2 might be the D (6 bases). This CDR3 is 14 amino acids long. Germline-derived CDR1 and CDR2 are SNHLY and FYNNEI. Trimming cost V 8 bases and J 7 bases, with 18 bases left between them. CDR3 residues: CASGGVEPPNEQFF. The CDR3 bases are TGTGCCAGCGGAGGGGTGGAGCCCCCAAATGAGCAGTTCTTC.

This clonotype was seen at least ten times. This rearrangement joins TRBV29-1 to TRBJ2-3; 10 bases match TRBD2. The V gene end was trimmed by 4 bases and the J gene end by 5 bases; junction bases not matched to a gene: 3. Germline V gene sequence: CDR1 SQVTM, CDR2 ANQGSEA. There are 13 residues in the CDR3. The CDR3 DNA follows: TGCAGCGTTGGAGTAGCGGGAGGAGATACGCAGTATTTT. This translates into CSVGVAGGDTQYF.

This clonotype was observed many times. The chain uses TRBV9 and TRBJ2-1, with TRBD2 matching 10 bases. Germline V gene data show CDR1 as SGDLS and CDR2 as YYNGEE. The CDR3 is 17 residues long. V was clipped by 0 bases and J by 4 bases; unmatched bases: 7. In DNA form, the CDR3 reads TGTGCCAGCAGCGTAGGGGCTAGCGGGAGCGGGTACAATGAGCAGTTCTTC. This codes for CASSVGASGSGYNEQFF. Looking up the rest from reference TRBV9 and TRBJ2-1 gives the full variable domain: DSGVTQTPKHLITATGQRVTLRCSPRSGDLSVYWYQQSLDQGLQFLIQYYNGEERAKGNILERFSAQQFPDLHSELNLSSLELGDSALYFCASSVGASGSGYNEQFFGPGTRLTVL.